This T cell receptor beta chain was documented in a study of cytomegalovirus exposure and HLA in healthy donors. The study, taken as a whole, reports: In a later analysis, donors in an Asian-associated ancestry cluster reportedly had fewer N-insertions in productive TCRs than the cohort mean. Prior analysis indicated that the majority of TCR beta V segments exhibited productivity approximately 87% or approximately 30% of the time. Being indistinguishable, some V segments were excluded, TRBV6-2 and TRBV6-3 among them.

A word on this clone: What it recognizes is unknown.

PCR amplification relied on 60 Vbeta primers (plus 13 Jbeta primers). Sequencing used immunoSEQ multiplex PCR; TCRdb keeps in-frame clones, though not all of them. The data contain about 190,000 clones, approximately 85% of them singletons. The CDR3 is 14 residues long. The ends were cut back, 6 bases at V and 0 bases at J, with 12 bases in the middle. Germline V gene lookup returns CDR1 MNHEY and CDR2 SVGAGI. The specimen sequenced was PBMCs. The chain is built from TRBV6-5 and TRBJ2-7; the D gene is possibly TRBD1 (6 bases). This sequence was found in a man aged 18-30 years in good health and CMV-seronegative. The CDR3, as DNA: TGTGCCAGCAGACACGACAGGAGCTCCTACGAGCAGTACTTC. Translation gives CASRHDRSSYEQYF.